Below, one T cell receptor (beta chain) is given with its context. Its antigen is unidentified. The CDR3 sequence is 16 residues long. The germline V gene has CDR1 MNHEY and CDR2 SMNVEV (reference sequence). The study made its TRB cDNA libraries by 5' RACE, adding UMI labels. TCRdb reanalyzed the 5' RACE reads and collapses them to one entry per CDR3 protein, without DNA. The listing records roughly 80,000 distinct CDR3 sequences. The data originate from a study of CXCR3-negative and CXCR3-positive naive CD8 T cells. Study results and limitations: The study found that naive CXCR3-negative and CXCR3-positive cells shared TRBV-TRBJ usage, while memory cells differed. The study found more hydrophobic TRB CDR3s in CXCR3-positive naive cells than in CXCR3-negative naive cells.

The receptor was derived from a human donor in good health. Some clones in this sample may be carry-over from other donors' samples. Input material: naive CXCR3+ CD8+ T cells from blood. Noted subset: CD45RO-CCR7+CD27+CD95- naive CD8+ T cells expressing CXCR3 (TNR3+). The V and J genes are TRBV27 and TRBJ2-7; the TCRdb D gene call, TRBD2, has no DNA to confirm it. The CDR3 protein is CASSLNGDSWPGEQYF.